This T cell receptor beta chain emerged from a study of PD-L1 blockade in urothelial cancer. The overall study: Patients arrived having already received 0 to 3 prior chemotherapy regimens. Analyses were performed on blood at 3 weeks after treatment start (the second dose) and at 6 weeks. Notes on the study in general: Below-median pretreatment blood TCR clonality was a predictor of better survival.

Sample time point: pretreatment peripheral blood. Patient sample counts ranged from 1 to 8, pretreatment and on-treatment. The data were produced by immunoSEQ multiplex PCR, yet TCRdb's version contains in-frame clones alone and is incomplete. The sample includes 95,000 to 100,000 clones, 80% to 90% of them seen just once. Germline CDR1 reads MNHEY; CDR2 reads SMNVEV (reference sequence). Losses at the gene ends were 6 bases for V and 2 bases for J; bases not matched to a gene: 12. This CDR3 region has 17 residues. On this clone itself: No antigen is known for it.

This TCR was recovered from a man aged 55 to 69 with urothelial cancer. Material: PBMCs, obtained around atezolizumab (anti-PD-L1) treatment. This rearrangement joins TRBV27 to TRBJ2-1, with 8 positions matching TRBD1. This CDR3 is CASSEYQGALTYNEQFF. The CDR3 nucleotides read TGTGCCAGCAGCGAGTACCAGGGGGCGCTCACCTACAATGAGCAGTTCTTC.